This T cell receptor (beta chain) was documented in a study of technical replicates of blood from a handful of donors. The repertoire was sequenced with immunoSEQ multiplex PCR; TCRdb's copy has only in-frame clones and lacks some. The repertoire holds some 71,000 clones, with approximately 96% as singletons. The CDR3 extends over 14 amino acids. V was trimmed by 7 bases and J by 0 bases, leaving 13 bases between them. From germline, CDR1 is SQVTM and CDR2 ANQGSEA. Sequenced material: T cells isolated from PBMCs. The J gene is TRBJ1-3, the V gene TRBV29-1, with D unclear. The TCR sequence derives from a human donor in good health. As DNA, the CDR3 is TGCAGCGCCACTAGTCGGGGCTCTGGAAACACCATATATTTT. Amino acids: CSATSRGSGNTIYF.